Each of the 7 T cell receptor beta chains below was sequenced from the same sample in a study of memory CD4+ T cells and cytomegalovirus serostatus. The data were produced by immunoSEQ multiplex PCR, yet TCRdb's version contains in-frame clones alone and is incomplete. Of tens of thousands of clones listed, roughly three quarters were seen once; the top ten hold 0.88%. Single viable CD3+CD4+CD8-CD45RO+ cells were sorted as the memory CD4+ T cells. Source material: memory CD4+ T cells from blood. The receptor set was obtained from an adult in good health and CMV-seronegative.

The chain joins TRBV27 to TRBJ1-1; tentatively, D is TRBD1 (5 bases). This CDR3 region has 17 residues. V dropped 0 bases and J dropped 1 base, with 15 bases sitting between them. Germline CDR1 and CDR2: MNHEY and SMNVEV (reference sequence). DNA for the CDR3: TGTGCCAGCAGTTTATCATTCAGGGTTCAGGGGAACACTGAAGCTTTCTTT. Amino acids: CASSLSFRVQGNTEAFF.

The chain combines TRBV27 with TRBJ1-4, with no clear D. Trimming took 6 bases from V and 0 from J, leaving 14 bases between them. The CDR3 has 16 residues. Germline CDR1 and CDR2: MNHEY and SMNVEV (reference sequence). CDR3 nucleotides: TGTGCCAGCAGGCCCTGGAGGGCGGCAACTAATGAAAAACTGTTTTTT. This sequence encodes CASRPWRAATNEKLFF.

The chain is built from TRBV4-1 and TRBJ2-7; D possibly corresponds to TRBD1 (6 bases). Between the trimmed V and J ends, which lost 5 bases and 4 bases, there was a span of 24 bases. Germline values: CDR1 MGHRA, CDR2 YSYEKL. The length of the CDR3 is 17 residues. In DNA form, the CDR3 reads TGCGCCAGCAGCGACCCCTGGGGGTCAGGGGCAGGTTACGAGCAGTACTTC. Amino acid sequence: CASSDPWGSGAGYEQYF.

The chain employs TRBV4-1 and TRBJ2-2; tentatively, D is TRBD1 (6 bases). CDR3 length: 15 amino acids. CDR1 and CDR2 from the germline V gene are MGHRA and YSYEKL. The V end was cut by 4 bases, the J end by 7 bases, with 16 bases between. The CDR3, as DNA: TGCGCCAGCAGCCGCAACAGGGATACTGGCGGGGAGCTGTTTTTT. Its translation is CASSRNRDTGGELFF.

This chain joins TRBV27 and TRBJ1-5; 9 bases are a match to TRBD1. Germline-derived CDR1 and CDR2 are MNHEY and SMNVEV (reference sequence). V lost 5 bases, J lost 5 bases, and 4 bases stayed unmatched. CDR3 length equals 14 residues. CDR3 in DNA: TGTGCCAGCAGTCTGACAGGGGGTTATCAGCCCCAGCATTTT. Translation: CASSLTGGYQPQHF.

The chain couples TRBV30 to TRBJ2-3; D remains unclear. V gave up 5 bases and J gave up 5 bases, with 11 bases separating them. This CDR3 has 12 residues. Per germline, CDR1 GTSNPN and CDR2 SVGIG (reference sequence). The CDR3 loop reads CAWGRNIDTQYF. In DNA form, the CDR3 reads TGTGCCTGGGGCCGTAACATAGATACGCAGTATTTT.

The chain uses TRBV5-6 and TRBJ1-5, with D possibly TRBD1 on 5 matching bases. Germline CDR1 SGHDT, CDR2 YYEEEE. V gave up 1 base and J gave up 4 bases, with 12 bases separating them. The CDR3 runs to 15 residues. The CDR3 reads CASSLSPGPNQPQHF. The CDR3 region has the DNA TGTGCCAGCAGCTTGAGTCCGGGACCTAATCAGCCCCAGCATTTT.